The rows below give T cell receptor beta chains drawn from one sample of a study of shared clonotypes between healthy human individuals. The table came from immunoSEQ multiplex PCR; TCRdb's copy has only in-frame clones and leaves some out. Altogether about 580,000 clones are present, roughly 98% being singletons, with the ten largest covering 0.3%. Sequencing was performed on naive CD8+ T cells sorted from blood. These receptors were obtained from a man aged 30 to 45 in good health. The CDR3 runs from the conserved cysteine through the conserved F or W. The D gene is left open where the match is weak. Not every row has a clone size; where given, it reads once, few, many or a size class.

CDR3	DNA	D	V	J	size
CSAALEGARGLFF	TGCAGCGCCGCACTAGAGGGGGCGCGGGGGCTGTTTTTT	TRBD1	TRBV29-1	TRBJ1-4	-
CAGGEAHEQFF	TGTGCCGGGGGGGAAGCCCATGAGCAGTTCTTC	TRBD2	TRBV7-9	TRBJ2-1	-
CASSKGTVYEQYF	TGTGCCAGCAGCAAAGGGACAGTCTACGAGCAGTACTTC	TRBD1	TRBV7-9	TRBJ2-7	-
CSVGGTGTASGNTIYF	TGCAGCGTTGGCGGAACCGGGACAGCATCTGGAAACACCATATATTTT	TRBD1	TRBV29-1	TRBJ1-3	-
CASSSSSYNEQFF	TGTGCCAGCAGCTCCAGCTCCTACAATGAGCAGTTCTTC	-	TRBV11-2	TRBJ2-1	-
CASSKGLASSYEQYF	TGTGCCAGCAGCAAGGGACTAGCGTCATCCTACGAGCAGTACTTC	TRBD2	TRBV7-9	TRBJ2-7	-
CASSLGGAGELFF	TGTGCCAGCAGTCTAGGAGGAGCCGGGGAGCTGTTTTTT	-	TRBV27	TRBJ2-2	-
CASSRGLAFEQYF	TGTGCCAGCAGTCGGGGACTAGCGTTCGAGCAGTACTTC	TRBD2	TRBV27	TRBJ2-7	-
CASSPRQNTGELFF	TGTGCCAGCAGTCCCCGACAGAACACCGGGGAGCTGTTTTTT	-	TRBV27	TRBJ2-2	-
CASRFDRSYEQYF	TGTGCCAGCAGGTTTGACAGGAGCTACGAGCAGTACTTC	-	TRBV11-2	TRBJ2-7	-
CASNWRETSYNEQFF	TGTGCCAGCAACTGGCGGGAGACGTCCTACAATGAGCAGTTCTTC	TRBD2	TRBV28	TRBJ2-1	-
CSVVPTGDYGYTF	TGCAGCGTTGTTCCCACAGGGGACTATGGCTACACCTTC	TRBD1	TRBV29-1	TRBJ1-2	-
CASTRRASGSLDTQYF	TGTGCCAGCACCCGGAGGGCTAGCGGGAGCTTGGATACGCAGTATTTT	TRBD2	TRBV11-2	TRBJ2-3	once
CASSLRVNYEQYF	TGTGCCAGCAGCTTAAGAGTCAACTACGAGCAGTACTTC	-	TRBV11-3	TRBJ2-7	once
CATSRDRAGLLNTEAFF	TGTGCCACCAGCAGGGACAGGGCTGGGTTATTGAACACTGAAGCTTTCTTT	TRBD1	TRBV15	TRBJ1-1	-
CASSSLQGAETQYF	TGTGCCAGCAGCTCATTACAGGGGGCTGAGACCCAGTACTTC	TRBD1	TRBV7-9	TRBJ2-5	-
CASIPTSGDNEQFF	TGTGCCAGCATCCCGACTAGCGGAGACAATGAGCAGTTCTTC	TRBD2	TRBV7-6	TRBJ2-1	-
CASSPRTGVYEQYF	TGCGCCAGCAGCCCCCGGACAGGGGTTTACGAGCAGTACTTC	TRBD1	TRBV4-1	TRBJ2-7	-
CASSVRGDAASDTQYF	TGTGCCAGCAGCGTAAGGGGGGACGCGGCATCAGATACGCAGTATTTT	-	TRBV9	TRBJ2-3	-
CASSQGDPRLWEQFF	TGTGCCAGCAGCCAAGGGGACCCCCGCCTCTGGGAGCAGTTCTTC	-	TRBV14	TRBJ2-1	-
CATRKGTSSTDTQYF	TGTGCCACCCGGAAGGGGACCTCTAGCACAGATACGCAGTATTTT	-	TRBV5-4	TRBJ2-3	-
CASSRLLPGSNYGYTF	TGTGCCAGCAGCCGATTATTGCCGGGATCGAACTATGGCTACACCTTC	-	TRBV7-9	TRBJ1-2	-
CASSEVGGPEAFF	TGTGCCAGCAGTGAAGTCGGGGGCCCTGAAGCTTTCTTT	-	TRBV6-1	TRBJ1-1	-
CASSYPGNGVNTEAFF	TGTGCCAGCAGCTACCCAGGGAACGGCGTGAACACTGAAGCTTTCTTT	-	TRBV5-5	TRBJ1-1	-
CASSQVGLYEQYF	TGCGCCAGCAGCCAAGTCGGCCTTTACGAGCAGTACTTC	-	TRBV4-1	TRBJ2-7	-
CASSLDVGYEQYF	TGTGCCAGCAGCTTGGATGTGGGCTACGAGCAGTACTTC	-	TRBV5-4	TRBJ2-7	-
CASTDWPDTQYF	TGTGCCAGCACCGACTGGCCAGATACGCAGTATTTT	-	TRBV28	TRBJ2-3	-
CASSLKAWGMNTEAFF	TGTGCCAGCAGCTTGAAGGCTTGGGGGATGAACACTGAAGCTTTCTTT	-	TRBV5-6	TRBJ1-1	-
CASSLDSYNEQFF	TGTGCCAGCAGCTTAGACTCCTACAATGAGCAGTTCTTC	-	TRBV7-2	TRBJ2-1	-
CASSDTWRESYNEQFF	TGTGCCAGCAGTGACACCTGGCGGGAGAGCTACAATGAGCAGTTCTTC	TRBD2	TRBV6-4	TRBJ2-1	-
CASESSSTDTQYF	TGTGCCAGTGAATCGTCTAGCACAGATACGCAGTATTTT	-	TRBV28	TRBJ2-3	-
CASSLRPGSYGYTF	TGTGCCAGCAGTCTGCGCCCCGGGAGCTATGGCTACACCTTC	-	TRBV27	TRBJ1-2	-
CASSFTSGRAQIREQYF	TGTGCCAGCAGCTTTACTAGCGGGAGGGCCCAAATCCGCGAGCAGTACTTC	TRBD2	TRBV5-5	TRBJ2-7	-
CATSRVERELEQFF	TGTGCCACCAGCAGAGTCGAGCGGGAGCTTGAGCAGTTCTTC	TRBD2	TRBV15	TRBJ2-1	-
CASRYWGGPDTQYF	TGTGCCAGCAGATACTGGGGGGGGCCGGATACGCAGTATTTT	-	TRBV5-4	TRBJ2-3	-
CASSPRLARDEQFF	TGTGCCAGCAGTCCCCGACTAGCAAGGGATGAGCAGTTCTTC	TRBD2	TRBV27	TRBJ2-1	once
CASSFLSGQETQYF	TGTGCCAGCAGTTTTCTTAGCGGACAAGAGACCCAGTACTTC	-	TRBV7-9	TRBJ2-5	-
CASSQPGHGRVYNEQFF	TGTGCCAGCAGCCAACCCGGTCACGGGAGGGTATACAATGAGCAGTTCTTC	TRBD2	TRBV14	TRBJ2-1	-
CASSQDSGLAGDTSYEQYF	TGTGCCAGCAGCCAAGACTCCGGACTAGCGGGAGACACATCCTACGAGCAGTACTTC	TRBD2	TRBV14	TRBJ2-7	-
CASSPGTSGRAPTDTQYF	TGCGCCAGCAGCCCCGGGACTAGCGGGAGGGCCCCCACAGATACGCAGTATTTT	TRBD2	TRBV5-1	TRBJ2-3	-
CASSAGLAEYNEQFF	TGTGCCAGCAGCGCGGGACTAGCGGAATACAATGAGCAGTTCTTC	TRBD2	TRBV9	TRBJ2-1	-
CASSSRDEHYNEQFF	TGTGCCAGCTCAAGCCGGGACGAGCACTACAATGAGCAGTTCTTC	-	TRBV18	TRBJ2-1	-
CASSGAGVGGEQYF	TGTGCCAGCAGCGGAGCGGGAGTGGGGGGCGAGCAGTACTTC	TRBD2	TRBV9	TRBJ2-7	-
CATAGQGYNEQFF	TGTGCCACCGCCGGACAGGGCTACAATGAGCAGTTCTTC	TRBD1	TRBV27	TRBJ2-1	once
CASSLSRRDEQYF	TGTGCCAGCAGTTTATCTCGCCGGGACGAGCAGTACTTC	-	TRBV27	TRBJ2-7	-
CASSEDRTAETQYF	TGCGCCAGCAGTGAGGACCGAACGGCGGAGACCCAGTACTTC	-	TRBV10-1	TRBJ2-5	-
CASSPTDRGFYEQYF	TGTGCCAGCAGCCCGACGGACAGGGGTTTTTACGAGCAGTACTTC	TRBD1	TRBV28	TRBJ2-7	-
CASSGGDDYEQYF	TGTGCCAGCAGCGGCGGGGACGACTACGAGCAGTACTTC	-	TRBV9	TRBJ2-7	-
CASRDAGFDEQYF	TGTGCCAGCAGAGACGCCGGCTTTGACGAGCAGTACTTC	-	TRBV7-9	TRBJ2-7	-